This T cell receptor beta chain was found in a study of graft-versus-host responses after intestinal transplantation (dated by TCRdb to about 2021). In terms of the full investigation: Recipients received multivisceral, liver-intestinal, or isolated intestinal transplants. Anti-thymocyte globulin induction was given to all recipients, followed by maintenance tacrolimus and steroids for 2 to 4 years. Alloreactive clones were identified by sequencing pre-transplant mixed lymphocyte reaction products and comparing them with unstimulated pre-transplant donor and recipient T cells. Donor T cell macrochimerism was defined as a peak of at least 4% donor T cells among recipient peripheral blood mononuclear cells. The cohort enrolled under 25 intestinal transplant recipients including one retransplant, and a few patients lacking pretransplant specimens were excluded. Bulk TCR-beta CDR3 sequencing was used to track graft-versus-host and host-versus-graft alloreactive T cell clones in the graft, circulation and bone marrow after intestinal transplantation. Samples from a few later patients were sequenced in-house on an Illumina MiSeq with MiXCR processing rather than by the commercial service. Study-wide conclusions, independent of this receptor: Early after transplant, peak levels of circulating GvH clones were found to be associated with declines in HvG clones. GvH clones were detected in recipient bone marrow, and some of these GvH clones were observed earlier in ileal mucosa or blood, consistent with an intestinal mucosal origin. The conclusions were limited by the relatively low number and heterogeneity of the intestinal transplant patients. In patients with donor T cell macrochimerism, the allografts had high GvH to HvG T cell clonal ratios.

Receptors were amplified or captured by the immunoSEQ multiplex PCR assay. For most patients, genomic DNA was isolated with the Qiagen DNeasy Blood and Tissue Kit and shipped frozen to Adaptive Biotechnologies for TCR sequencing. For most patients, genomic DNA was subjected to high-throughput TCR-beta CDR3 sequencing by Adaptive Biotechnologies. Turning to the authors' computational methods: Adaptive's ImmunoSEQ software supplied the TCR sequencing data for approximately 18 patients, while MiXCR and VDJtools were used to process a few other patients. To correct CD4 versus CD8 sorting errors, any sequence found in both subsets at a frequency ratio below 5:1 was removed. CDR3 nucleotide sequences shared between donor and recipient were removed because their origin could not be assigned. To count as alloreactive, a clone needed at least 2-fold expansion over unstimulated cells and a minimum CFSE-low frequency of 0.002% (template counts) or 0.001% (read counts). Clones were considered mappable if detected in sequenced pre-transplant spleen, lymph node, or MLR CFSE-low populations of the donor or recipient. Cumulative frequency of alloreactive clones was calculated as a percentage of all sequences weighted by copy number. TCRdb obtained this table from immuneACCESS and retained in-frame rearrangements with V and J assigned. These tables miss some clones; where compared with another copy, unresolved V genes account for less than half of the shortfall, and the remainder is unexplained. D and trimming were read from the DNA, whereas the V and J calls and clone size are those reported in that table. The sample yields 3,500 to 5,000 clones; about 29% were counted once. The top ten clones comprise about 8.4% of the sample.

The CDR3 spans 16 residues, from the cysteine through the phenylalanine. Only the CDR3 DNA is retained, 48 bases long and in frame from the first base. Clipping removes 4 bases from V and 2 bases from J, with 3 as the unmatched junction base count. From a lookup of the germline V gene, CDR1 and CDR2 are LGHNA and YSLEER. The time point label here, explained by the study, means: cells obtained before transplantation from donor or recipient. In mixed lymphocyte reactions, some 200,000 CFSE-labeled pre-transplant responders were plated with some 200,000 irradiated violet-dye-labeled stimulators and cultured for 5 to 6 days. Proliferating CD3+CD4+CFSE-low and CD3+CD8+CFSE-low responder cells were FACS-sorted on a BD Influx sorter after the mixed lymphocyte reaction. Within its sample, this clone is medium-sized (0.01 to 0.1%). It has no much larger one-base neighbor in the sample; base qualities were not kept.

This chain joins TRBV4-3 to TRBJ2-3; 13 nucleotides in the junction match TRBD2. The TCR originated in a human patient who was an organ donor for intestinal transplantation. The sequences come from alloreactive CD4+ T cells from a mixed lymphocyte reaction culture, collected before transplantation. Taken with the paper, the label for cell subset or site translates to: CFSE-low proliferating T cells sorted from roughly 6-day pre-transplant mixed lymphocyte reaction (GvH or HvG direction). At the DNA level, the sequence is TGCGCCAGCAGCCGCGGACTAGCGGGGGTCACAGATACGCAGTATTTT. Its protein reads: CASSRGLAGVTDTQYF.